This record looks at one TCR beta chain sequence and its context. These data originate in a study of blood T cell repertoires in COVID-19. Whole-study context: The origin of the acute and convalescent COVID-19 samples was the United States, Italy and Spain. From T cells, B-cell-depleted T cells, or PBMCs came the material, which was cDNA or gDNA.

The CDR3 contains 15 residues. From germline, CDR1 is MGHDK and CDR2 SYGVNS. Trimming took off 3 bases at V and 1 base at J, with 9 bases between the two ends. How the authors handled the data: Reference gene primer amplification in the assay estimated nucleated cell counts. This table comes from immunoSEQ multiplex PCR, and its TCRdb copy is limited to in-frame clones, with some not included. V and J calls and clone size come straight from that table; D and trimming were deduced from the DNA. The table records about 210,000 clones, almost 90% of them present only once. The sequence derives from a man aged 18-30 years with active or convalescent COVID-19. The sequencing input was peripheral blood. The J gene is TRBJ2-2, the V gene TRBV25-1; D is unclear. In DNA form, the CDR3 reads TGTGCCAGCAGTGAGTCCAACAGGAACACCGGGGAGCTGTTTTTT. Its translation is CASSESNRNTGELFF.